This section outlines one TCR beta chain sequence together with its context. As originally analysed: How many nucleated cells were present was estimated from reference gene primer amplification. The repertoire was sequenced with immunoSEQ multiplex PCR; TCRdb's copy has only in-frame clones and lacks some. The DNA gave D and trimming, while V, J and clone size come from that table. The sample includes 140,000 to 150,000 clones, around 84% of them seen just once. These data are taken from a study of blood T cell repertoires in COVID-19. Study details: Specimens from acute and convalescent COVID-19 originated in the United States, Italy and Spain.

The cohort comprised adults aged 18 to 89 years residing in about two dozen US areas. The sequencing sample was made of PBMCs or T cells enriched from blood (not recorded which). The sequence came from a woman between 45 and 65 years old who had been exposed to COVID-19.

CDR3 nucleotides: TGTGCCAGCAGTGATAGGACGAGACTAGCCCTTACCCAGTACTTC. Its protein is CASSDRTRLALTQYF. The rearrangement joins TRBV6-1 to TRBJ2-5, with 7 bases aligning to TRBD2. This CDR3 has 15 residues. V lost 3 bases, J lost 8 bases, and 12 bases stayed unmatched. CDR1 and CDR2 from the germline V gene are MNHNS and SASEGT.